The next 31 T cell receptor beta chains were all read from a single sample in a study of CD8+CD57+ T cells in acquired aplastic anemia. TCR beta VDJ and CDR3 were profiled, and genomic DNA was the template. TCRdb re-analysed the reads in MiXCR, keeping a single row per CDR3 protein. The sample includes around 180,000 distinct CDR3 sequences, 64% of them seen just once. The sample taken for sequencing was sorted CD4+, CD8+, or CD8+CD57+ T cells (not recorded which) from PBMCs. These receptors all come from a human donor with severe aplastic anemia or a healthy control (not recorded which).

V usage is TRBV29-1 and J usage is TRBJ2-7; 10 bases fit TRBD2. V lost 5 bases to trimming and J lost 1 base; unmatched junction nucleotides: 2. CDR3 length: 13 amino acids. The germline gives CDR1 SQVTM, CDR2 ANQGSEA. The DNA for the CDR3 is TGCAGCGTTACACTAGCGGGATCCTACGAGCAGTACTTC. This translates into CSVTLAGSYEQYF.

This chain uses TRBV2 with TRBJ1-2, with 8 bases aligning to TRBD1. Germline-derived CDR1 and CDR2 are SNHLY and FYNNEI. The CDR3 runs to 16 residues. V dropped 8 bases and J dropped 5; count of bases not matched to a gene: 16. The CDR3 DNA is TGTGCCAGCGGGGGTGGCGGGACAGGAGATTGGTATGGCTACACCTTC. This codes for CASGGGGTGDWYGYTF.

The chain couples TRBV7-3 to TRBJ1-2; unclear D gene. The V end was cut by 5 bases, the J end by 0 bases, with 13 bases between. This CDR3 spans 15 amino acids. Germline CDR1 and CDR2: SGHTA and FQGTGA. CDR3 amino acids: CASSRTERANYGYTF. In nucleotides, the CDR3 is TGTGCCAGCAGCAGGACGGAGCGAGCTAACTATGGCTACACCTTC.

CDR3 nucleotide sequence: TGTGCCAGTAGTCGACGGGACTCATATCCCAATGAGCAGTTCTTC. Translated, it gives CASSRRDSYPNEQFF. The V gene is TRBV19, the J gene TRBJ2-1; D may be TRBD2 (6 bases). This CDR3 comprises 15 residues. V was shortened by 5 bases and J by 6 bases, with 17 bases between the two germline ends. Germline V gene data show CDR1 as LNHDA and CDR2 as SQIVND (reference sequence).

At least ten counts were recorded for this clonotype. The chain joins TRBV18 to TRBJ1-2; possible D gene TRBD1, 6 bases. The CDR3 sequence is 13 residues long. Germline CDR1 KGHSH, CDR2 LQKENI. Trimming pared 0 bases from V and 8 bases from J, leaving 10 bases between. The CDR3 DNA reads TGTGCCAGCTCACCACCCCCAGGGGAAGGCTACACCTTC. As protein: CASSPPPGEGYTF.

The rearrangement joins TRBV10-3 to TRBJ1-1; TRBD1 is a possible D gene (6 bases). V was shortened by 1 base and J by 9 bases, with 12 bases between the two germline ends. Germline CDR1 is ENHRY and CDR2 is SYGVKD. There are 13 residues in the CDR3. The CDR3, as DNA: TGTGCCATCAGTGAGTTTTCAGGGGATAAAGCTTTCTTT. Translating gives CAISEFSGDKAFF.

The rearrangement uses TRBV5-1 and TRBJ2-3; either TRBD1 or TRBD2 may supply D (5 bases each). The V gene lost 6 bases and the J gene lost 0 bases, with 20 bases spanning the gap. The CDR3 runs to 17 residues. Germline V gene data show CDR1 as SGHRS and CDR2 as YFSETQ. DNA of the CDR3: TGCGCCAGCAACCTCAGGGAGCGGCTGTATAGCACAGATACGCAGTATTTT. It yields the protein CASNLRERLYSTDTQYF.

This clonotype was detected ten times or more. The rearrangement links TRBV19 to TRBJ2-7; the D gene is possibly TRBD1 (6 bases). V was trimmed by 6 bases and J by 1 base, leaving 13 bases between them. CDR1 is LNHDA, CDR2 SQIVND, per germline (reference sequence). This CDR3 is built from 14 residues. CDR3: CASRPGQLSYEQYF. In nucleotides, the CDR3 is TGTGCCAGTAGGCCAGGACAGCTTTCCTACGAGCAGTACTTC.

This CDR3 is CAITSTGGAGNEQFF. The CDR3 coding sequence is TGTGCCATCACTAGTACGGGGGGGGCCGGAAATGAGCAGTTCTTC. This chain uses TRBV10-3 with TRBJ2-1, with 8 positions matching TRBD2. V was pared by 7 bases and J by 7 bases, with 12 bases of the junction left unmatched. Germline lookup yields CDR1 ENHRY and CDR2 SYGVKD. This CDR3 is 15 amino acids long.

This clonotype was observed once. Given a much more abundant clone one base away, this may be a read error. This chain links TRBV6-5 with TRBJ2-2; perhaps TRBD1 as D (6 bases). V was cut by 9 bases and J by 8 bases, with 19 bases left in between. The CDR3 loop spans 14 amino acids. Per the germline V gene, CDR1 is MNHEY and CDR2 is SVGAGI. The DNA of the CDR3 is TGTGCCAGTGGCAGCAGGGGACCCCAGGGGGAGCTGTTTTTT. This gives the protein CASGSRGPQGELFF.

This sequence joins TRBV29-1 and TRBJ1-2; 7 bases match TRBD1. This CDR3 has 11 amino acids. V dropped 7 bases and J dropped 4; count of bases not matched to a gene: 3. The V gene's germline CDR1 is SQVTM and CDR2 ANQGSEA. CDR3 in DNA: TGCAGCGGGAGGGACAGCTATGGCTACACCTTC. Translated: CSGRDSYGYTF.

This clonotype turned up a few times. The CDR3, as DNA: TGTGCCAGCATCAGCCGGGGACAGGGGAGGAGCACTGAAGCTTTCTTT. Its protein product is CASISRGQGRSTEAFF. The genes are TRBV7-9 and TRBJ1-1; TRBD1 agrees at 10 bases. The V and J ends lost 7 bases and 4 bases, in that order; junction bases with no gene match: 12. CDR3 length: 16 amino acids. Germline assignment: CDR1 SEHNR and CDR2 FQNEAQ (reference sequence).

The chain joins TRBV7-9 to TRBJ1-6; D remains unclear. Germline loops: CDR1 SEHNR, CDR2 FQNEAQ (reference sequence). V was shortened by 3 bases and J by 7 bases, with 10 bases between the two germline ends. This CDR3 contains 14 residues. CDR3 residues: CASSLGVVNSPLHF. CDR3 bases: TGTGCCAGCAGCTTGGGAGTGGTGAATTCACCCCTCCACTTT. The full variable domain, its missing parts supplied by reference TRBV7-9 and TRBJ1-6, is DTGVSQNPRHKITKRGQNVTFRCDPISEHNRLYWYRQTLGQGPEFLTYFQNEAQLEKSRLLSDRFSAERPKGSFSTLEIQRTEQGDSAMYLCASSLGVVNSPLHFGNGTRLTVT.

In its sample, this clonotype was seen many times. The chain combines TRBV30 with TRBJ2-5; D might be TRBD2 (6 bases). V lost 0 bases to trimming and J lost 1 base, with 6 bases between them. CDR3 length: 13 amino acids. Looked up from germline, CDR1 is GTSNPN and CDR2 is SVGIG (reference sequence). Written as DNA, the CDR3 is TGTGCCTGGAGTGTGGGAGGCCAAGAGACCCAGTACTTC. Translated: CAWSVGGQETQYF. The full variable domain, with the rest looked up from reference TRBV30 and TRBJ2-5, is SQTIHQWPATLVQPVGSPLSLECTVEGTSNPNLYWYRQAAGRGLQLLFYSVGIGQISSEVPQNLSASRPQDRQFILSSKKLLLSDSGFYLCAWSVGGQETQYFGPGTRLLVL.

To note about this clonotype: No conserved phenylalanine or tryptophan is present at the end of the CDR3, so a read error is the likely explanation. The genes are TRBV19 and TRBJ1-1, with unresolved D. The CDR3 is 12 amino acids. V was shortened by 1 base and J by 8 bases, with 8 bases between the two germline ends. Germline V CDR1 and CDR2: LNHDA, SQIVND (reference sequence). The CDR3 loop reads CASSIVVSEAFI. CDR3 sequence (DNA): TGTGCCAGTAGTATAGTGGTATCGGAAGCTTTCATT.

The chain carries TRBV25-1 and TRBJ2-3; D remains ambiguous. Germline CDR1 reads MGHDK; CDR2 reads SYGVNS. This CDR3 is built from 15 residues. Between the trimmed V and J ends, which lost 0 bases and 2 bases, there was a span of 9 bases. The CDR3 is CASSEYSTFTDTQYF. Here the CDR3 DNA reads TGTGCCAGCAGTGAATACTCCACCTTCACAGATACGCAGTATTTT. The variable domain in full, completed from reference TRBV25-1 and TRBJ2-3, reads EADIYQTPRYLVIGTGKKITLECSQTMGHDKMYWYQQDPGMELHLIHYSYGVNSTEKGDLSSESTVSRIRTEHFPLTLESARPSHTSQYLCASSEYSTFTDTQYFGPGTRLTVL.

V gene TRBV29-1 combines with J gene TRBJ2-3; D not resolved. The V and J ends lost 5 bases and 1 base respectively, with 10 bases between them. This CDR3 comprises 13 residues. Germline CDR1 reads SQVTM; CDR2 reads ANQGSEA. The DNA of the CDR3 is TGCAGCGTTCGGGCGTCAGGCACAGATACGCAGTATTTT. This codes for CSVRASGTDTQYF.

This clonotype is a singleton in its sample. This chain links TRBV19 with TRBJ1-1; D is ambiguous. The CDR3 has 14 amino acids. Germline assignment: CDR1 LNHDA and CDR2 SQIVND (reference sequence). V lost 6 bases and J lost 0, with 11 bases in between. The chain's CDR3 is CASRMKIMNTEAFF. In DNA, the CDR3 is TGTGCCAGTAGAATGAAGATTATGAACACTGAAGCTTTCTTT.

The chain is built from TRBV7-9 and TRBJ2-2, with 8 positions matching TRBD2. V shed 3 bases, J shed 7 bases, and the junction held 10 bases outside the gene matches. There are 16 residues in the CDR3. CDR1 SEHNR and CDR2 FQNEAQ come from the germline V gene (reference sequence). This CDR3 reads CASSFGLAGFGGELFF. In DNA form, the CDR3 reads TGTGCCAGCAGCTTTGGATTAGCGGGATTTGGCGGGGAGCTGTTTTTT.

J is TRBJ2-7 and V is TRBV7-2; possibly TRBD1 for D (5 bases). Germline-derived CDR1 and CDR2 are SGHTA and FQGNSA. CDR3 length equals 12 residues. Trimming took 6 bases from V and 7 from J, leaving 13 bases between them. CDR3 amino acids: CASRGDLREQYF. The CDR3 DNA follows: TGTGCCAGCAGAGGGGATTTGAGGGAGCAGTACTTC.

This clonotype showed up many times. V is TRBV9 and J is TRBJ2-2; D call uncertain. The CDR3 length is 12 residues. Germline V gives CDR1 SGDLS, CDR2 YYNGEE. V lost 4 bases to trimming and J lost 8 bases, with 9 bases between them. The CDR3 protein is CASSFVPGELFF. The CDR3 coding sequence is TGTGCCAGCAGCTTTGTCCCTGGGGAGCTGTTTTTT.

The genes are TRBV14 and TRBJ1-1; possible D gene TRBD1, 6 bases. Germline lookup yields CDR1 SGHDN and CDR2 FVKESK. V was cut by 1 base and J by 10 bases, with 22 bases left in between. The CDR3 sequence is 16 residues long. The CDR3 coding sequence is TGTGCCAGCAGCCAAGCTATGCGGGGGCCGAACACCGGAGCTTTCTTT. Amino acid sequence: CASSQAMRGPNTGAFF.

A note on this clonotype: A junction boundary mismatches the germline segment, possibly from a read error. This chain connects TRBV2 to TRBJ1-6; D is uncertain. Germline-derived CDR1 and CDR2 are SNHLY and FYNNEI. There are 17 residues in the CDR3. The CDR3 sequence is CASSWDTRISNNSPLHF. CDR3 nucleotide sequence: TGTGCCAGCAGTTGGGATACCCGCATCTCCAATAATTCACCCCTCCACTTT.

This clonotype appeared a single time. The V call is TRBV12-3 or TRBV12-4, the J call TRBJ2-1, with D tentatively TRBD1 or TRBD2 (5 bases each). The length of the CDR3 is 14 residues. The V end lost 1 base, the J end lost 5 bases, and 9 bases lay between the germline ends. Here the CDR3 reads CASSLVGDDNEQFF. Written as DNA, the CDR3 is TGTGCCAGCAGTTTAGTGGGGGACGACAATGAGCAGTTCTTC.

This rearrangement joins TRBV20-1 to TRBJ2-7; D gene ambiguous. V shed 6 bases and J shed 4 bases, with 10 bases lying between them. CDR1 is DFQATT, CDR2 SNEGSKA, per germline (reference sequence). The CDR3 extends over 11 amino acids. DNA of the CDR3: TGCAGTGCCATAAAAGCATACGAGCAGTACTTC. Translated: CSAIKAYEQYF.

This clonotype was observed a handful of times. The V call is TRBV7-2, the J call TRBJ2-1, with no clear D. The germline V gene encodes CDR1 SGHTA and CDR2 FQGNSA. This CDR3 spans 13 amino acids. V gave up 5 bases and J gave up 4 bases, with 9 bases separating them. DNA of the CDR3: TGTGCCAGCAGCCCTAGTTCGTACAATGAGCAGTTCTTC. Its translation is CASSPSSYNEQFF.

The chain is built from TRBV24-1 and TRBJ2-7; the match to TRBD2 covers 9 bases. The V gene's germline CDR1 is KGHDR and CDR2 SFDVKD. The CDR3 length is 15 residues. V was pared by 1 base and J by 2 bases, with 2 bases of the junction left unmatched. CDR3 residues: CATSDFERGAYEQYF. CDR3 DNA sequence: TGTGCCACCAGTGATTTCGAGCGGGGGGCCTACGAGCAGTACTTC.

The chain is built from TRBV2 and TRBJ1-3; D remains ambiguous. CDR1 and CDR2 from the germline V gene are SNHLY and FYNNEI. The CDR3 covers 15 residues. V gave up 6 bases and J gave up 2 bases, with 14 bases separating them. The CDR3 nucleotides are TGTGCCAGCAGCGTAGCTTTGGGTACTGGAAACACCATATATTTT. Translating gives CASSVALGTGNTIYF. Based on the CDR3 plus reference TRBV2 and TRBJ1-3, the full variable domain is EPEVTQTPSHQVTQMGQEVILRCVPISNHLYFYWYRQILGQKVEFLVSFYNNEISEKSEIFDDQFSVERPDGSNFTLKIRSTKLEDSAMYFCASSVALGTGNTIYFGEGSWLTVV.

V usage is TRBV2 and J usage is TRBJ2-2, with a tentative D call TRBD1 (5 bases). Germline V gene data show CDR1 as SNHLY and CDR2 as FYNNEI. V was shortened by 6 bases and J by 5 bases, with 13 bases between the two germline ends. There are 14 residues in the CDR3. The chain's CDR3 is CASRGQAITGELFF. In DNA form, the CDR3 reads TGTGCCAGCAGGGGGCAGGCGATAACCGGGGAGCTGTTTTTT.

This sequence joins TRBV19 and TRBJ1-5; TRBD1 might be the D (6 bases). From germline, CDR1 is LNHDA and CDR2 SQIVND (reference sequence). V was cut by 9 bases and J by 1 base, with 10 bases left in between. The CDR3 is 13 residues long. The CDR3 loop reads CASVGQSNQPQHF. CDR3 in DNA: TGTGCCAGCGTTGGACAGAGCAATCAGCCCCAGCATTTT.

This clonotype appeared once. This sequence joins TRBV20-1 and TRBJ1-1; 10 bases fit TRBD1. The CDR3 consists of 13 residues. Germline V gene lookup returns CDR1 DFQATT and CDR2 SNEGSKA (reference sequence). Trimming removed 5 bases from V and 6 bases from J; junction bases left unmatched: 6. Here the CDR3 DNA reads TGCAGTGCTTGGGGACAGGGGATCTCTGAAGCTTTCTTT. The encoded protein is CSAWGQGISEAFF.